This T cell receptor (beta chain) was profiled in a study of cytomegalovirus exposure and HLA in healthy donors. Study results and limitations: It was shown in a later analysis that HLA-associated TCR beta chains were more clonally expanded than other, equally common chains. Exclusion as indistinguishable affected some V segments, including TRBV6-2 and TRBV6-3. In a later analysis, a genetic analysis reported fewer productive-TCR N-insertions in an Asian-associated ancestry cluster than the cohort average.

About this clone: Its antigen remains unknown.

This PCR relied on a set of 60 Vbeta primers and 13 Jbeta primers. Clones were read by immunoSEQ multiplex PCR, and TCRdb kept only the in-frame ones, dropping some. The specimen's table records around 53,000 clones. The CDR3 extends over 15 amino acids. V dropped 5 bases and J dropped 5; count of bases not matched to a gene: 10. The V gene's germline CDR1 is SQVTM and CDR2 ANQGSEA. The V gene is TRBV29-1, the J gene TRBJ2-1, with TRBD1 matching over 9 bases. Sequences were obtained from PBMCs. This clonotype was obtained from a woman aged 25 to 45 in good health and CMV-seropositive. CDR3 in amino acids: CSVRPGQGPDNEQFF. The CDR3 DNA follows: TGCAGCGTTCGTCCGGGACAGGGTCCCGACAATGAGCAGTTCTTC.